Listed below are T cell receptor beta chains from one sample, sequenced in a study of T cells in localized non-small cell lung cancer. Libraries were prepared by immunoSEQ multiplex PCR; TCRdb keeps only in-frame clonotypes and omits some of them. The sample comprises approximately 64,000 clones, roughly nine tenths of which are singletons, and roughly 1.9% rests with the top ten. The sequences come from peripheral blood, collected before any cancer treatment. These receptors were taken from a woman aged 35 to 75 with stage I lung adenocarcinoma. Both conserved end residues are part of each CDR3. A D gene is named only where the DNA matches it firmly. Size is stated for part of the rows, as once, few or many counts, or as a class when the clone is expanded.

>TRBJ1-2|NA|TRBV7-2|once
CASSLRQTVNYGYTF
TGTGCCAGCAGCTTGCGACAGACAGTAAACTATGGCTACACCTTC
>TRBJ1-1|NA|TRBV5-4|NA
CASSLGDTEAFF
TGTGCCAGCAGCTTGGGAGACACTGAAGCTTTCTTT
>TRBJ2-7|NA|TRBV7-9|NA
CASSLGQTSYEQYF
TGTGCCAGCAGCTTGGGGCAGACCTCCTACGAGCAGTACTTC
>TRBJ2-1|NA|TRBV7-9|NA
CASSEDLSSYNEQFF
TGTGCCAGCAGCGAGGACCTGAGCTCCTACAATGAGCAGTTCTTC
>TRBJ2-2|NA|TRBV9|NA
CASSVGSAETGELFF
TGTGCCAGCAGCGTAGGCAGTGCCGAGACCGGGGAGCTGTTTTTT
>TRBJ1-1|NA|TRBV7-2|NA
CASSLAWGTEAFF
TGTGCCAGCAGCTTAGCGTGGGGAACTGAAGCTTTCTTT
>TRBJ1-5|NA|TRBV19|NA
CASSMARGSNQPQHF
TGTGCCAGTAGTATGGCGAGGGGGTCCAATCAGCCCCAGCATTTT
>TRBJ2-1|NA|TRBV28|NA
CASSPVGTQYGNEQFF
TGTGCCAGCAGTCCCGTCGGCACACAATACGGCAATGAGCAGTTCTTC
>TRBJ1-2|TRBD1|TRBV2|NA
CASSGDRQGNGYTF
TGTGCCAGCAGTGGAGACCGACAGGGGAATGGCTACACCTTC
>TRBJ2-7|NA|TRBV27|NA
CASSLGGMGSYEQYF
TGTGCCAGCAGTTTAGGCGGGATGGGATCCTACGAGCAGTACTTC
>TRBJ2-2|TRBD1|TRBV14|NA
CASSPWDRGNTGELFF
TGTGCCAGCAGCCCCTGGGACAGGGGTAACACCGGGGAGCTGTTTTTT
>TRBJ1-1|NA|TRBV7-3|NA
CASSSTMNTEAFF
TGTGCCAGCAGCTCGACCATGAACACTGAAGCTTTCTTT
>TRBJ1-5|TRBD1|TRBV7-8|NA
CASSYDRGDQPQHF
TGTGCCAGCAGTTATGACAGGGGCGATCAGCCCCAGCATTTT
>TRBJ2-7|NA|TRBV2|NA
CASRASAQPYSWDEQYF
TGTGCCAGCAGGGCCTCGGCGCAGCCGTACTCGTGGGACGAGCAGTACTTC
>TRBJ1-3|NA|TRBV5-1|NA
CASSLGQGGSGNTIYF
TGCGCCAGCAGCTTGGGGCAGGGCGGCTCTGGAAACACCATATATTTT
>TRBJ2-3|NA|TRBV28|NA
CASSHYPPGTFFTDTQYF
TGTGCCAGCAGTCACTACCCCCCGGGCACTTTTTTCACAGATACGCAGTATTTT
>TRBJ1-1|TRBD1|TRBV7-9|NA
CASRGTGENTEAFF
TGTGCCAGCAGGGGGACAGGGGAGAACACTGAAGCTTTCTTT